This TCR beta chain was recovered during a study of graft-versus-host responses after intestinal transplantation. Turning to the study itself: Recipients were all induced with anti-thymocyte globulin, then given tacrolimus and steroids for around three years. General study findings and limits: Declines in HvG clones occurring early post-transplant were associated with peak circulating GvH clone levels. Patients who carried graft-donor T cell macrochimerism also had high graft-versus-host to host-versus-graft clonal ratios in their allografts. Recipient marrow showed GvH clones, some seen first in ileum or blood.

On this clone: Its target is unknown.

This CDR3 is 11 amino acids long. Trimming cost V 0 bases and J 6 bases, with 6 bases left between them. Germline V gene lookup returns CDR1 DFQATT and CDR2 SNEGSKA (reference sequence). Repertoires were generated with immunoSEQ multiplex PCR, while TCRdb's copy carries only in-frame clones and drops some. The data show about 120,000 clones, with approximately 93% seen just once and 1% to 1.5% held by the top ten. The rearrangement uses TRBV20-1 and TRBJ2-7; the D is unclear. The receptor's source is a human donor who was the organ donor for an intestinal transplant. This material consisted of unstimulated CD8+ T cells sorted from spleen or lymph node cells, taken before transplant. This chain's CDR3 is CSARDLGEQYF. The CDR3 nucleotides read TGCAGTGCTAGAGATCTGGGCGAGCAGTACTTC.